This entry lists 6 T cell receptor beta chains sequenced from one sample in a study of blood T cell repertoires in COVID-19. Sequencing used immunoSEQ multiplex PCR; TCRdb keeps in-frame clones, though not all of them. The repertoire has a few hundred thousand clones, 86% of them found once; the top ten carry around 3%. Input material: peripheral blood. The source of these receptors is a woman in her twenties or thirties with active or convalescent COVID-19.

The chain carries TRBV14 and TRBJ2-1, with TRBD2 identical over 10 bases. CDR3 size: 17 residues. Germline trimming cut 4 bases from V and 4 bases from J; bases unmatched to any gene: 10. Germline assignment: CDR1 SGHDN and CDR2 FVKESK. The CDR3 sequence: CASSPRGGAGGYNEQFF. DNA of the CDR3: TGTGCCAGCAGCCCCCGAGGTGGAGCGGGGGGGTACAATGAGCAGTTCTTC.

V gene TRBV2 combines with J gene TRBJ1-1; TRBD1 agrees at 8 bases. The CDR3 loop spans 14 amino acids. V lost 4 bases and J lost 8; bases outside the gene matches: 9. CDR1 and CDR2 (germline): SNHLY, FYNNEI. CDR3 in amino acids: CASSASPQGGEAFF. The CDR3 bases are TGTGCCAGCAGTGCTTCCCCACAGGGGGGGGAAGCTTTCTTT.

V gene TRBV3-1 (or the pseudogene TRBV3-2) combines with J gene TRBJ1-2; D is possibly TRBD1 (5 bases). Trimming pared 0 bases from V and 6 bases from J, leaving 14 bases between. CDR3 length equals 15 residues. Germline CDR1 and CDR2: LGHDT and YNNKEL (reference sequence). The CDR3 sequence is CASSQDLRQGNGYTF. The CDR3 DNA follows: TGTGCCAGCAGCCAAGATCTCCGGCAGGGAAATGGCTACACCTTC.

This chain joins TRBV18 and TRBJ1-5; maybe TRBD1 (6 bases). The CDR3 consists of 15 residues. Trimming pared 2 bases from V and 5 bases from J, leaving 13 bases between. CDR1 and CDR2 (germline): KGHSH, LQKENI. CDR3 nucleotide sequence: TGTGCCAGCTCACCAACTGGACAGAAAGATCAGCCCCAGCATTTT. Protein product: CASSPTGQKDQPQHF.

V and J are TRBV7-9 and TRBJ2-2, with 10 bases identical to TRBD1. Looked up from germline, CDR1 is SEHNR and CDR2 is FQNEAQ (reference sequence). CDR3 size: 16 residues. V shed 5 bases, J shed 7 bases, and the junction held 10 bases outside the gene matches. CDR3 in amino acids: CASSPGTGVADGELFF. The CDR3 DNA reads as TGTGCCAGCAGCCCCGGGACAGGGGTAGCGGACGGGGAGCTGTTTTTT.

The chain employs TRBV5-1 and TRBJ2-7; no clear D gene. V lost 5 bases to trimming and J lost 2 bases, with 11 bases between them. The CDR3 is 13 amino acids. Germline V lookup: CDR1 SGHRS, CDR2 YFSETQ. The CDR3 coding sequence is TGCGCCAGCAGGAAGGAAGCGACCTACGAGCAGTACTTC. It encodes CASRKEATYEQYF.